The 10 T cell receptor beta chains below all came from one sample that was sequenced in a study of T cells in women clearing cervical HPV infection. Assay: immunoSEQ multiplex PCR; the TCRdb copy retains only in-frame clones and omits some. The repertoire table contains 25,000 to 30,000 clones. The sample was blood buffy coat. The source of these receptors is a woman between 18 and 69 years old with a cervical HPV16 infection that either progressed to CIN3+ or cleared (not recorded which).

Notes on this clone: The read falls 3 residues short of the CDR3 end, and the missing part is taken from the germline J gene. The V gene is TRBV11-2, the J gene TRBJ2-3, with 12 bases matching TRBD2. Germline-derived CDR1 and CDR2 are SGHAT and FQNNGV. V shed 11 bases, J shed 5 bases, and the junction held 11 bases outside the gene matches. This CDR3 comprises 15 residues. The CDR3 DNA, read in part, is TGTGCCGCCAAGGCTAGCGGGAGGGCGGGAGATACG. Encoded protein: CAAKASGRAGDT. The whole CDR3 reads CAAKASGRAGDTQYF.

Points on this clone: The CDR3 extends 3 residues past the end of the read, so its final part is completed from the germline J gene. The chain links TRBV30 to TRBJ1-5; possibly TRBD1 for D (5 bases). There are 13 residues in the CDR3. In germline, CDR1 is GTSNPN, CDR2 SVGIG (reference sequence). The ends were cut back, 3 bases at V and 5 bases at J, with 11 bases in the middle. The CDR3 DNA, read in part, is TGTGCCTGGAGCGCCAGGGATTATCAGCCC. This translates into CAWSARDYQP. The entire CDR3 is CAWSARDYQPQHF.

Turning to this clone: The junction does not match germline at one end; this may be a read error. The read gets to within 3 residues of the CDR3 end, and the germline J gene fills in the rest. The chain is built from TRBV7-7 and TRBJ2-1, with 11 bases aligning to TRBD2. The CDR3 is 17 residues long. Germline values: CDR1 SSHAT, CDR2 FNYEAQ (reference sequence). CDR3 protein: CASSSDDRASGRNEQFF. The CDR3 DNA, read in part, is TGTGCTAGCAGCTCCGACGATCGCGCTAGCGGGAGGAATGAG.

In regard to this clone: The CDR3 is cut off 3 residues early in the read; its end comes from the germline J gene. The chain uses TRBV10-1 and TRBJ1-1, with TRBD1 identical over 12 bases. The CDR3 has 20 amino acids. V lost 3 bases, J lost 3 bases, and 17 bases stayed unmatched. The germline CDR1 and CDR2 sequences are WNHNN and SYGVQD (reference sequence). The CDR3 spells CASSDRVYGTGGLGYTEAFF. The covered CDR3 bases are TGCGCCAGCAGTGACCGCGTATACGGGACAGGGGGCTTGGGATACACTGAA.

The CDR3 region is CASSIERGGYTF. The DNA read from the CDR3 is TGTGCCAGTAGTATCGAAAGAGGGGGC. The V call is TRBV19, the J call TRBJ1-2; no reliable D call. The read halts 3 residues ahead of the CDR3 end, with the missing end drawn from the germline J gene. The CDR3 spans 12 residues. The germline V gene has CDR1 LNHDA and CDR2 SQIVND (reference sequence). The whole variable domain, filled in from reference TRBV19 and TRBJ1-2, reads DGGITQSPKYLFRKEGQNVTLSCEQNLNHDAMYWYRQDPGQGLRLIYYSQIVNDFQKGDIAEGYSVSREKKESFPLTVTSAQKNPTAFYLCASSIERGGYTFGSGTRLTVV.

Worth noting for this clone: The CDR3 is cut off 3 residues early in the read; its end comes from the germline J gene. This chain connects TRBV20-1 to TRBJ1-2; D ambiguous. CDR3 size: 13 residues. The V gene's germline CDR1 is DFQATT and CDR2 SNEGSKA (reference sequence). V was trimmed by 1 base and J by 4 bases, leaving 10 bases between them. The CDR3 here is CSARVLQSYGYTF. Partial CDR3 DNA: TGCAGTGCTAGAGTCCTACAGAGCTATGGC.

For this clone: From the germline J gene comes the end of the CDR3, since the read stops 3 residues before it. V gene TRBV20-1 combines with J gene TRBJ1-2, with D tentatively TRBD1 (5 bases). V was clipped by 0 bases and J by 4 bases, with 15 bases between them. Germline CDR1 DFQATT, CDR2 SNEGSKA (reference sequence). CDR3 length equals 15 residues. The CDR3: CSARDSSSGGYGYTF. CDR3 DNA, as far as it was read: TGCAGTGCTAGAGATAGCTCCTCCGGGGGCTATGGC.

On this clone: The CDR3 goes on 3 residues after the read ends, and that part is filled in from the germline J gene. The chain links TRBV14 to TRBJ1-2, with D maybe TRBD1 (6 bases). The CDR3 runs to 16 residues. Germline V gene lookup returns CDR1 SGHDN and CDR2 FVKESK. CDR3 bases read: TGTGCCAGCAGCCAAGGGGGTCAGGGGTTAATCAATGAC. This encodes CASSQGGQGLIND. The whole CDR3 reads CASSQGGQGLINDYTF.

As for this clone: The read ends 3 residues early relative to the CDR3; the germline J gene fills the gap. V usage is TRBV4-2 and J usage is TRBJ2-7; TRBD2 aligns across 9 bases. There are 15 residues in the CDR3. Trimming at V came to 0 bases and at J to 4 bases, leaving 4 bases not matched to a gene. CDR1 and CDR2 from the germline V gene are LGHNA and YNFKEQ. The CDR3 protein is CASSQEAGGPYEQYF. The CDR3 bases that were read are TGTGCCAGCAGCCAAGAGGCGGGAGGGCCGTACGAG.

CDR3 DNA, as far as it was read: TGCAGTGCTTTCCGGGACAGGGGCCCCGTTGACTACAATGAG. Translating gives CSAFRDRGPVDYNE. The entire CDR3 is CSAFRDRGPVDYNEQFF. The chain has TRBV20-1 and TRBJ2-1; 10 bases align to TRBD1. The missing CDR3 end, 3 residues past where the read stops, is filled in from the germline J gene. CDR1 is DFQATT, CDR2 SNEGSKA, per germline (reference sequence). The CDR3 sequence is 17 residues long. Trimming at V came to 5 bases and at J to 3 bases, leaving 13 bases not matched to a gene.